Presented here are 6 T cell receptor beta chains from one specimen sequenced in a study of T cells in Graves' hyperthyroidism and ophthalmopathy. Amplification of TCR beta CDR3 regions was performed using RNA transcripts as template. First-round RT-PCR targeting the TCR CDR3 was performed with the HTBI primer set. TCRdb analysed the multiplex PCR reads with MiXCR anew, one entry per CDR3 protein. The sample carries 500,000 to 800,000 distinct CDR3 sequences, more than 14% recorded once. The sequenced sample consisted of blood. The receptors were gathered from a woman aged 45-60 years with Graves' ophthalmopathy.

This clonotype was detected ten times or more. The rearrangement links TRBV18 to TRBJ1-5, with D possibly being TRBD1 (5 bases). Germline V CDR1 and CDR2: KGHSH, LQKENI. The CDR3 has 15 residues. Trimming took off 2 bases at V and 3 bases at J, with 11 bases between the two ends. Here the CDR3 reads CASSPMLGDNQPQHF. The CDR3 DNA follows: TGTGCCAGCTCACCAATGTTAGGGGACAATCAGCCCCAGCATTTT.

This clonotype appeared a single time. This chain connects TRBV28 to TRBJ2-4, with 13 bases identical to TRBD2. The CDR3 loop spans 20 amino acids. Germline values: CDR1 MDHEN, CDR2 SYDVKM. Unmatched junction bases numbered 12, after V lost 3 bases and J lost 1 base. The CDR3 reads CASSFAGTSGNHRAKNIQYF. DNA of the CDR3: TGTGCCAGCAGTTTCGCCGGGACTAGCGGGAATCATAGGGCCAAAAACATTCAGTACTTC. Looking up the rest from reference TRBV28 and TRBJ2-4 gives the full variable domain: DVKVTQSSRYLVKRTGEKVFLECVQDMDHENMFWYRQDPGLGLRLIYFSYDVKMKEKGDIPEGYSVSREKKERFSLILESASTNQTSMYLCASSFAGTSGNHRAKNIQYFGAGTRLSVL.

This clonotype was seen ten or more times. This chain connects TRBV7-2 to TRBJ2-3, with D possibly being TRBD2 (5 bases). This CDR3 region has 13 residues. Germline loops: CDR1 SGHTA, CDR2 FQGNSA. Trimming stripped 1 base from V and 4 bases from J, with 6 bases between. CDR3 nucleotides: TGTGCCAGCAGCTTAGGGGAGTCAGATACGCAGTATTTT. This encodes CASSLGESDTQYF.

This clonotype was found once. V gene TRBV18 combines with J gene TRBJ2-1; D not certain. The V gene lost 4 bases and the J gene lost 5 bases, with 9 bases spanning the gap. There are 13 residues in the CDR3. CDR1 and CDR2 from the germline V gene are KGHSH and LQKENI. CDR3 in DNA: TGTGCCAGCTCACGAGACCAGGACAATGAGCAGTTCTTC. This encodes CASSRDQDNEQFF.

At least ten counts were recorded for this clonotype. The gene calls are TRBV7-9 and TRBJ2-1, with TRBD2 matching over 16 bases. V gave up 5 bases and J gave up 6 bases; unmatched junction bases: 10. Per germline, CDR1 SEHNR and CDR2 FQNEAQ (reference sequence). CDR3 length: 18 residues. The CDR3 coding sequence is TGTGCCAGCAGCCCGGGACTAGCGGGAGGGCCTATTGTCAATGAGCAGTTCTTC. The encoded protein is CASSPGLAGGPIVNEQFF.

This clonotype was picked up many times. V and J are TRBV12-3 or TRBV12-4 and TRBJ2-1; D gene ambiguous. Trimming took off 3 bases at V and 7 bases at J, with 7 bases between the two ends. The CDR3 sequence is 12 residues long. CDR3 region: CASSFVRNEQFF. The CDR3 bases are TGTGCCAGCAGTTTTGTTAGGAATGAGCAGTTCTTC.